The entry below gives a single TCR beta chain sequence along with its context. This record belongs to a study of control samples from healthy donors and cancer patients. The table came from immunoSEQ multiplex PCR; TCRdb's copy has only in-frame clones and leaves some out. This sample has approximately 230,000 clones, with about 80% found just once. Trimming took 4 bases from V and 8 from J, leaving 10 bases between them. Germline V lookup: CDR1 SGHDT, CDR2 YYEEEE. The CDR3 loop spans 12 amino acids. The TCR originated in a woman in her fifties or sixties with lung cancer. The sequenced sample was PBMCs. The chain uses TRBV5-6 and TRBJ2-1; D might be TRBD2 (5 bases). CDR3 sequence: CASSTSSHEQFF. CDR3 bases: TGTGCCAGCAGCACTTCTAGCCATGAGCAGTTCTTC.